The sequence of this T cell receptor (beta chain) was determined in a study of CD8 T cells in Susac syndrome. Overall study results and limits: Only a relatively small number of individuals were included in the TCR sequencing and HLA analysis.

The CDR3 length is 14 residues. CDR1 is ENHRY, CDR2 SYGVKD, per germline. V shed 5 bases and J 1 base; nucleotides not matched to a gene: 4. To note about this clonotype: Its target is unknown.

Included as multiple sclerosis controls were treatment-naive patients who had stable or active relapsing-remitting disease. While CD8+ and CD4+ T cells were isolated negatively, TEMRA cells were enriched by FACS. Random hexamers served to reverse transcribe about 0.5 to 1 ug RNA. It was immunoSEQ multiplex PCR that amplified TCR beta CDR3 across 54 Vbeta and 13 Jbeta. TCRdb independently ran MiXCR on the immunoSEQ multiplex PCR reads; one entry per CDR3 protein. The sample shows more than 250,000 distinct CDR3 sequences, around 92% of them seen only once. The sequence was collected from a human donor with multiple sclerosis. The V gene is TRBV10-3, the J gene TRBJ1-1, with TRBD1 matching 7 bases. Sequencing was carried out using CD4+ T cells from PBMCs. The CDR3 is CAISKGARNTEAFF. The DNA for the CDR3 is TGTGCCATCAGTAAGGGGGCTAGGAACACTGAAGCTTTCTTT.